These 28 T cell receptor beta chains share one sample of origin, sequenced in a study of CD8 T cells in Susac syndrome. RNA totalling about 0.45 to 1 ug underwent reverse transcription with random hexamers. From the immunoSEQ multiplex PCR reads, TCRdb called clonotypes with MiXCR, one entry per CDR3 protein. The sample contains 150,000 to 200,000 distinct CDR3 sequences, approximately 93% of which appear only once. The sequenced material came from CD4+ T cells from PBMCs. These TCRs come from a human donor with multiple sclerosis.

CDR3 sequence reads: CATRQQETQYF. The CDR3 DNA reads as TGTGCCACCAGACAGCAAGAGACCCAGTACTTC. The chain employs TRBV24-1 and TRBJ2-5; no firm D call. The V gene lost 7 bases and the J gene lost 2 bases, with 4 bases spanning the gap. CDR3 size: 11 residues. Germline CDR1 is KGHDR and CDR2 is SFDVKD.

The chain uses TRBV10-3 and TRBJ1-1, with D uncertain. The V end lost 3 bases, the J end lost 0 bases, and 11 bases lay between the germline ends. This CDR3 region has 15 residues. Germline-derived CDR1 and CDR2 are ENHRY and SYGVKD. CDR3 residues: CAISDKYTMNTEAFF. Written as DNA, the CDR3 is TGTGCCATCAGTGATAAGTACACCATGAACACTGAAGCTTTCTTT.

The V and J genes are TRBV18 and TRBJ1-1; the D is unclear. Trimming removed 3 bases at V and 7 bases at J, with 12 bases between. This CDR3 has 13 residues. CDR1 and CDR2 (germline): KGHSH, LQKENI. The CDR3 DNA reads TGTGCCAGCTCACCTTCCCCGGAGGATGAAGCTTTCTTT. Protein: CASSPSPEDEAFF.

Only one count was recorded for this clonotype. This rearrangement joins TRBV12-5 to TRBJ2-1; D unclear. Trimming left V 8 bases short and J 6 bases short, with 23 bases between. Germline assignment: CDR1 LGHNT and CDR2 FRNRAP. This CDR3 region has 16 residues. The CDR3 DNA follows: TGTGCTAGTTCTCTTGCTTTGGCAGCCGGCGGCAATGAGCAGTTCTTC. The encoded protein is CASSLALAAGGNEQFF.

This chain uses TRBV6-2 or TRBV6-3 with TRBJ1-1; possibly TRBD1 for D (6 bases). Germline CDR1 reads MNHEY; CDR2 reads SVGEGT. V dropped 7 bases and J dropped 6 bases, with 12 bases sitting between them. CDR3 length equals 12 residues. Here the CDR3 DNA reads TGTGCCAGCAAACAGGGAGTGTCTGAAGCTTTCTTT. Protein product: CASKQGVSEAFF.

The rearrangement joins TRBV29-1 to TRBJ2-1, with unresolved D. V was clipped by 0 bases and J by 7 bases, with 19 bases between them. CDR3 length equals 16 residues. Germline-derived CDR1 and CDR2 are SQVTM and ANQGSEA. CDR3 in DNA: TGCAGCGTTGAAGATCCCTCCCGAAGGGTAGGGAATGAGCAGTTCTTC. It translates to CSVEDPSRRVGNEQFF.

The CDR3 nucleotides read TGTGCCAGTAGTAACAGGGGTGGCGATGAGCAGTTCTTC. The encoded protein is CASSNRGGDEQFF. The chain has TRBV19 and TRBJ2-1, with TRBD1 matching 7 bases. This CDR3 region has 13 residues. V lost 4 bases and J lost 8; bases outside the gene matches: 5. The germline V gene encodes CDR1 LNHDA and CDR2 SQIVND (reference sequence).

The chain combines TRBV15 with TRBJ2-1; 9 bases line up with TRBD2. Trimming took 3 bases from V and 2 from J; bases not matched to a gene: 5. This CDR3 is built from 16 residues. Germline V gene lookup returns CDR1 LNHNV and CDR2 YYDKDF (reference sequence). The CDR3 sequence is CATSSRLAETYNEQFF. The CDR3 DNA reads TGTGCCACCAGCAGCCGACTAGCGGAGACCTACAATGAGCAGTTCTTC. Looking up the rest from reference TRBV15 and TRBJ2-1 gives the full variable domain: DAMVIQNPRYQVTQFGKPVTLSCSQTLNHNVMYWYQQKSSQAPKLLFHYYDKDFNNEADTPDNFQSRRPNTSFCFLDIRSPGLGDTAMYLCATSSRLAETYNEQFFGPGTRLTVL.

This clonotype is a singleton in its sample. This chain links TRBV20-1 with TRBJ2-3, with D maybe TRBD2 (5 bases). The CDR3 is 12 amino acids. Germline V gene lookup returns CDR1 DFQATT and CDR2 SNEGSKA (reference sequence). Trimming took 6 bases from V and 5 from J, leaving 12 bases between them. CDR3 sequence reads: CSAGVYGDTQYF. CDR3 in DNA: TGCAGTGCGGGAGTGTACGGAGATACGCAGTATTTT.

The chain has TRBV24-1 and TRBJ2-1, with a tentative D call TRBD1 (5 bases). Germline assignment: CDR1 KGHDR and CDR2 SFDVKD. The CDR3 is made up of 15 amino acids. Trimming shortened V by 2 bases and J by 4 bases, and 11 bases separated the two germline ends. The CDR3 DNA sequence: TGTGCCACCAGTGATTCAGGACATCCGTACAATGAGCAGTTCTTC. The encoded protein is CATSDSGHPYNEQFF.

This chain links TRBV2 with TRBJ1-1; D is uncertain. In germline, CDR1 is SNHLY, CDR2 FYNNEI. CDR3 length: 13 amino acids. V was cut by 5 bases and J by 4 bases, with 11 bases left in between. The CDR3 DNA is TGTGCCAGCAGTTCGGGGTACGGCACTGAAGCTTTCTTT. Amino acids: CASSSGYGTEAFF.

Written as DNA, the CDR3 is TGCAGCGTTGTACGCACAGATACGCAGTATTTT. This translates into CSVVRTDTQYF. The chain uses TRBV29-1 and TRBJ2-3, with D uncertain. V lost 4 bases and J 1 base, leaving 3 bases between the germline ends. Germline V lookup: CDR1 SQVTM, CDR2 ANQGSEA. The CDR3 extends over 11 amino acids.

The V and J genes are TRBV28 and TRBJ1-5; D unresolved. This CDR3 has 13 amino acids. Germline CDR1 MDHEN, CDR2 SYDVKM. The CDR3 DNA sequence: TGTGCGGCTGTTTTCCCAGGCAATCAGCCCCAGCATTTT. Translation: CAAVFPGNQPQHF.

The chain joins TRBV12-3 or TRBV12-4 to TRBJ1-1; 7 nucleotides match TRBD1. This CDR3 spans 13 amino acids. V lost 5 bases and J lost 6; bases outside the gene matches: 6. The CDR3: CASSDQGVAEAFF. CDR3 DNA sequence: TGTGCCAGCAGTGACCAGGGGGTAGCTGAAGCTTTCTTT.

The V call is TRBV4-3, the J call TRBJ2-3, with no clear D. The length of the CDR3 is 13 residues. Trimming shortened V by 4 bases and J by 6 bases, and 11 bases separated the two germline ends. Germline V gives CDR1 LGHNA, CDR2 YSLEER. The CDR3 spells CASSRLSADTQYF. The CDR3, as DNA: TGCGCCAGCAGCCGGCTCAGTGCCGATACGCAGTATTTT.

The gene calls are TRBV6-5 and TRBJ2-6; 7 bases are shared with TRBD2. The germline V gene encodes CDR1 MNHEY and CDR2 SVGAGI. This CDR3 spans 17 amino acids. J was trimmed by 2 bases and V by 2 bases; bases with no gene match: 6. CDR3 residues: CASSYGGEGTGANVLTF. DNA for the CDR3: TGTGCCAGCAGTTACGGCGGGGAGGGCACTGGGGCCAACGTCCTGACTTTC.

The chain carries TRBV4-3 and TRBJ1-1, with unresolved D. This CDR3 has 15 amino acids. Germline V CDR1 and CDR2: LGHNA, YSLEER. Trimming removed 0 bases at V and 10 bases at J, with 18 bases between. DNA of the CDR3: TGCGCCAGCAGCCAAGAATTCCGGGAAGGGTTGGGAGCTTTCTTT. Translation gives CASSQEFREGLGAFF.

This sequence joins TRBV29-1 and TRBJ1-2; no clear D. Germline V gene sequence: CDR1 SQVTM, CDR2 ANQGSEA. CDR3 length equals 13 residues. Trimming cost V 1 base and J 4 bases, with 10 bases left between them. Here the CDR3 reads CSVEVYPGYGYTF. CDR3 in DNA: TGCAGCGTTGAAGTATATCCGGGCTATGGCTACACCTTC.

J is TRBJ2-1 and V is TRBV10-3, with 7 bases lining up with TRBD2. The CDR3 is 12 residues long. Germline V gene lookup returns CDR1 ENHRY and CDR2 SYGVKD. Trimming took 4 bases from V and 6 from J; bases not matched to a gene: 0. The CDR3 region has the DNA TGTGCCATCAGTGGGACTAGCAATGAGCAGTTCTTC. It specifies CAISGTSNEQFF.

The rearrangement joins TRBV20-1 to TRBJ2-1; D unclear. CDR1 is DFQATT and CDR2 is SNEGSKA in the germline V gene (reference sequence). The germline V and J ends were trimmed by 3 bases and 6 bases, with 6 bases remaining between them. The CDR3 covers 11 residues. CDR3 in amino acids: CSARGPNEQFF. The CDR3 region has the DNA TGCAGTGCTAGGGGCCCCAATGAGCAGTTCTTC.

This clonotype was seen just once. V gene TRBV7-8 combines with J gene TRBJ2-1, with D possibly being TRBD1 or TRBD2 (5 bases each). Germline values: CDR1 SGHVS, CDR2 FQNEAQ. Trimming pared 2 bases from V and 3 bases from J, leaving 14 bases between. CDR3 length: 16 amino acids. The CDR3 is CASSLLTRDDYNEQFF. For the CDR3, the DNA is TGTGCCAGCAGCTTACTTACCCGGGACGACTACAATGAGCAGTTCTTC.

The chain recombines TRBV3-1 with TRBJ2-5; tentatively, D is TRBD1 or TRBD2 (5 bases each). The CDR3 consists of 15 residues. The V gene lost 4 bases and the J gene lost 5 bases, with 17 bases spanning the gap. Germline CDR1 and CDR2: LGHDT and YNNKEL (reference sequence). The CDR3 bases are TGTGCCAGCAGCCCCTGGGGGACCCTAGGGGAGACCCAGTACTTC. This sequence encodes CASSPWGTLGETQYF.

The CDR3 DNA is TGTGCCAGCTCACAGGCTAGCGGGAGGTCCTTCTATAGATACAATGAGCAGTTCTTC. This gives the protein CASSQASGRSFYRYNEQFF. The chain has TRBV18 and TRBJ2-1; 11 bases fit TRBD2. V dropped 4 bases and J dropped 4; count of bases not matched to a gene: 15. Germline V lookup: CDR1 KGHSH, CDR2 LQKENI. This CDR3 is built from 19 residues.

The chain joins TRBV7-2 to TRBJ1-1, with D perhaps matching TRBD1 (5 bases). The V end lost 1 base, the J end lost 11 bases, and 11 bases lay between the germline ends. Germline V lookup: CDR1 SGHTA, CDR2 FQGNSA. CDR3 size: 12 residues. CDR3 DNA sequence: TGTGCCAGCAGCTTAGTGGGGCCTGGGGCTTTCTTT. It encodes CASSLVGPGAFF.

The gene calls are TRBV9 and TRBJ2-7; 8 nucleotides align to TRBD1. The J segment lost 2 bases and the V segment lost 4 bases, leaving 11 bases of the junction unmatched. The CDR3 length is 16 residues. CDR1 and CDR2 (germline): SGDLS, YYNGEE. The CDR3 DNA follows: TGTGCCAGCAGCACGCTTCCCGGGACAGGAGCCTACGAGCAGTACTTC. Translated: CASSTLPGTGAYEQYF.

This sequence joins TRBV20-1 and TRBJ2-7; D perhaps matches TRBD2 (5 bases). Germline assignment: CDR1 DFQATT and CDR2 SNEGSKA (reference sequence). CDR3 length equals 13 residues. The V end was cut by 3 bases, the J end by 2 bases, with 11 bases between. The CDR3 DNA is TGCAGTGCTAGTTTTAGCGCTCCCTACGAGCAGTACTTC. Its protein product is CSASFSAPYEQYF.

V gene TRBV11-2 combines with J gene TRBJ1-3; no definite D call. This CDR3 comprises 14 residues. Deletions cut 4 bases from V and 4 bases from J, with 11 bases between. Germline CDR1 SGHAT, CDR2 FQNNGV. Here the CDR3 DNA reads TGTGCCAGCAGCTCCCGGGGATCGGGAAACACCATATATTTT. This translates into CASSSRGSGNTIYF.

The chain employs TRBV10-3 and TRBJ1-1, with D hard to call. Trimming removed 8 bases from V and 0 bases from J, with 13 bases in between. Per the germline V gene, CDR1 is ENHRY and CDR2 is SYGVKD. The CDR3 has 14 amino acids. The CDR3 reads CAIGLPRMNTEAFF. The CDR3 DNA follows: TGTGCCATCGGCCTCCCTAGGATGAACACTGAAGCTTTCTTT.